Sequencing of this TCR gamma chain was carried out in a study of intestinal T cells in coeliac disease (dated by TCRdb to the early 2020s). Context from the whole study: In the TRG cohort, the mean age of coeliac patients was roughly 15 years compared with under 60 years for controls, so the coeliac patients were much younger than the controls. The TCR-delta (TRD) cohort included duodenal biopsies from approximately 11 coeliac disease patients and approximately 11 non-coeliac controls. Duodenal biopsies from around 34 coeliac disease patients and about 20 non-coeliac controls made up a second, larger TCR-gamma (TRG) cohort.

Overall study results and their limits: TRG clustering correctly classified most of the 54 biopsies (roughly 94%), with a reported leave-one-out accuracy of approximately 87%. TRD kmer-based clustering correctly classified all 22 biopsies in training, with a reported leave-one-out accuracy of 80% to 95%. Coeliac and control groups differed significantly in age, although an age-split analysis did not yield significant classification. Repeated CDR3 amino acid sequences could not be distinguished from PCR duplicates. FFPE-derived DNA was found to be relatively degraded, and loss of a proportion of TCR sequences in each sample was likely caused by this degradation.

For each case, genomic DNA was extracted from ten 5-um FFPE scrolls with the QIAamp DNA FFPE tissue kit. Fully anonymised formalin-fixed paraffin-embedded duodenal biopsies surplus to diagnostic needs were used to test TCR repertoire-based classification of coeliac disease. The CDR3 measures 15 amino acids from cysteine to phenylalanine. The kept DNA is CDR3 alone, 45 bases in frame from the first base. Ends trimmed: V by 8 bases, J by 4 bases; bases unmatched to a gene: 13. Sequences EGSNGY (CDR1) and YDSYNSKV (CDR2) are obtained from the germline V gene. Receptor libraries were prepared by multiplex PCR. The run used an Ion Torrent PGM. The LymphoTrack kit, which has primers carrying Illumina adapters, was used to amplify TRG repertoires from 200 ng of biopsy DNA. TRG amplicons were purified using AMPure XP beads, were quantified on a 2100 Bioanalyzer, and were pooled equimolarly. Sequencing of TRG libraries was performed on an Ion PGM instrument. The study's own analysis went as follows. Reads in which more than 10% of nucleotides fell below the per-patient third-quartile quality score were removed with FastX. Reads were aligned with IMGT/HighV-QUEST to assign V, D and J genes, identify CDR3 regions and assess functionality. Sequences were converted to amino acids, and every sequence predicted to be non-functional was removed. CDR3s were split into kmers with and without positional annotation, PCA was performed on kmer frequencies, and samples were clustered using all 1023 combinations of PCs 1-10. Classification was validated by leave-one-out cross-validation, in which parameters were re-optimised on the remaining samples each time. Shannon diversity was calculated using the vegan R package from repeated random subsamples equal to the lowest read count. TCRdb called clones anew from the public reads via CATT; matching DNA rows were later pooled. The authors' filters were not applied to this entry. For this sample the table gives several hundred gamma-chain clones, of which around 46% were detected only once. The ten largest clones add up to roughly a sixth of the sample.

A single count supports this clone. Its antigen is unknown. No qualities accompany the bases; no much larger clone lies one base away. One read alone lends weak support. Recombination linked TRGV2 to TRGJP2. The specimen was a duodenal biopsy. The sequence was collected from a human donor with celiac disease. The CDR3 reads CATLGRDVSDWIKTF. The nucleotide sequence reads as follows: TGTGCCACCTTGGGACGGGACGTTAGTGATTGGATCAAGACGTTT.